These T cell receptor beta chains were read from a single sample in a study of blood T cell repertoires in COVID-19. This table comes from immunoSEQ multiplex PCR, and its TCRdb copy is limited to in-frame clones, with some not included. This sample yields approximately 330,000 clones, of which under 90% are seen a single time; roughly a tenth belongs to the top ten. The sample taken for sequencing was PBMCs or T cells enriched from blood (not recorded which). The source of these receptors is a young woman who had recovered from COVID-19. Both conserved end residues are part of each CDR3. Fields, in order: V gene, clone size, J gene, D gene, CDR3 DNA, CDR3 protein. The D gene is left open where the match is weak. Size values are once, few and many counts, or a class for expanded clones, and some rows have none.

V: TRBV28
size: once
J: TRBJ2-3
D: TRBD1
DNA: TGTGCCAGCAGTTGTGAGGACCAGTATCCCGGGACAGCCTGCACAGATACGCAGTATTTT
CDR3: CASSCEDQYPGTACTDTQYF

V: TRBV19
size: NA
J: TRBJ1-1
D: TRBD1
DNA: TGTGCCAGTAGTACCTCGGGACAGCTCTTGAACACTGAAGCTTTCTTT
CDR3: CASSTSGQLLNTEAFF

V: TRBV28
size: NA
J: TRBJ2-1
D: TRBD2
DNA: TGTGCCAGCGGTATTGGGGGGGGGTTTTGGGAGCAGTTCTTC
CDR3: CASGIGGGFWEQFF

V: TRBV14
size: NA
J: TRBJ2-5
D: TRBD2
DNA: TGTGCCAGCAGCCAAGATACGGGGGGTGCAGAGACCCAGTACTTC
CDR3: CASSQDTGGAETQYF

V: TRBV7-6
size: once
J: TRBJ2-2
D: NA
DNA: TGTGCCAGCAGCTTAGATACACGAGCGGTCGGCACCGGGGAGCTGTTTTTT
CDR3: CASSLDTRAVGTGELFF

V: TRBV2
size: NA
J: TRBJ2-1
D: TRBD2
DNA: TGTGCCAGCAGTTACATAGCGGGAGTGTCGAATGAGCAGTTCTTC
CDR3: CASSYIAGVSNEQFF

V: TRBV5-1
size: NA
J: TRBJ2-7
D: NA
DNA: TGCGCCAGCAGCTTGACACCAAGCTACGAGCAGTACTTC
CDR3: CASSLTPSYEQYF

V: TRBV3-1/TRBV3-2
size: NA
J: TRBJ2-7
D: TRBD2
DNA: TGTGCCAGCAGCCTCCGACTAGCGGGACAGTTCGGCAGCTCCTACGAGCAGTACTTC
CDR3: CASSLRLAGQFGSSYEQYF

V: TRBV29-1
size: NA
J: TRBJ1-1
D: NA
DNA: TGCAGCGTGGGCAGCGTCTATAACACTGAAGCTTTCTTT
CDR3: CSVGSVYNTEAFF

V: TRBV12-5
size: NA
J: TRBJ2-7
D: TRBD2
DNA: TGTGCTAGTGGTTCCGCCTTAGCGGGAGCGTATCCCTACGAGCAGTACTTC
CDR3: CASGSALAGAYPYEQYF

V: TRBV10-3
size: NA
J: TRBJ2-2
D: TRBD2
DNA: TGTGCCATCACCGAGACTAGCGGGAGGGCTGCCGGGGAGCTGTTTTTT
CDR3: CAITETSGRAAGELFF

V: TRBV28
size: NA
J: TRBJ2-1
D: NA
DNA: TGTGCCAGCAGTTCGGTAAATGTCCCCGCGGTCTTC
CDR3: CASSSVNVPAVF

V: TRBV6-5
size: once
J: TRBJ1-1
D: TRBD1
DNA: TGTGCCAGCAGTTTGGCCGGGACAGGGGTAAACACTGAAGCTTTCTTT
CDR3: CASSLAGTGVNTEAFF

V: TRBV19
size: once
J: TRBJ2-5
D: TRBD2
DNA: TGTGCCAGTAGTATGGTAGCGGGAGAAGAGACCCAGTACTTC
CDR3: CASSMVAGEETQYF

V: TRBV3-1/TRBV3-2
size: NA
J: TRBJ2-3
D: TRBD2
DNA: TGTGCCAGCAGCCAAACTCTTCCAGGACTAGCGGGAGGGCTGCGGACAGATACGCAGTATTTT
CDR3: CASSQTLPGLAGGLRTDTQYF

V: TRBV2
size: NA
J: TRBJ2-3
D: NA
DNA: TGTGCCAGCGGCCTGGGGGCGGGCACAGATACGCAGTATTTT
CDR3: CASGLGAGTDTQYF

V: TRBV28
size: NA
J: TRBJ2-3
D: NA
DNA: TGTGCCAGCAGAGGAGGGAGCGGCGTCACAGATACGCAGTATTTT
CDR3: CASRGGSGVTDTQYF

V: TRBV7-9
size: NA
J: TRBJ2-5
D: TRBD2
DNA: TGTGCCAGCAGCTCTTCTTGGCGGGAGGAGGAGACCCAGTACTTC
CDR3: CASSSSWREEETQYF